This T cell receptor beta chain was captured by sequencing in a study of blood T cell repertoires in COVID-19. Overall study: The samples span acute and convalescent COVID-19 from the United States, Italy and Spain. T cells, B-cell-depleted T cells, or PBMCs supplied cDNA or gDNA.

This CDR3 has 15 amino acids. Germline CDR1 SGHTA, CDR2 FQGNSA. Trimming at V came to 1 base and at J to 7 bases, leaving 6 bases not matched to a gene. Study processing details: Scientists estimated how many nucleated cells there were by amplifying reference gene primers. Profiling relied on immunoSEQ multiplex PCR, and the TCRdb table lists in-frame clones only, not all of them. V and J calls and clone size follow that table, whereas D and trimming were derived from the DNA. Altogether 61,000 or so clones are present, about four fifths being singletons, with the ten largest covering about 3.5%. This chain connects TRBV7-2 to TRBJ1-3; TRBD1 agrees at 8 bases. This clonotype was obtained from an elderly woman with acute or convalescent COVID-19. The sample taken for sequencing was peripheral blood. The CDR3 loop is CASSLGTGNVNTIYF. The CDR3 nucleotides read TGTGCCAGCAGCTTAGGGACAGGGAACGTCAACACCATATATTTT.